This TCR beta chain derives from a study of blood T cell repertoires in COVID-19. In the study overall: The analysed material was cDNA or gDNA that came from T cells, B-cell-depleted T cells, or PBMCs.

This clone has more than one count but fewer than ten. The CDR3 covers 16 residues. The V gene end was trimmed by 0 bases and the J gene end by 6 bases; junction bases not matched to a gene: 9. The germline gives CDR1 SGHDN, CDR2 FVKESK. In the authors' workflow: The assay estimated nucleated cells by amplifying reference gene primers. Assay: immunoSEQ multiplex PCR; the TCRdb copy retains only in-frame clones and omits some. From that table come the V and J calls and clone size; the DNA was used to work out D and trimming. The sample has about 56,000 clones; 55% to 80% are singletons. During active infection, Seattle patients enrolled and were then monitored through disease.

The receptor was isolated from a woman aged 70-85 years with COVID-19, enrolled during active disease. The genes are TRBV14 and TRBJ2-3; 7 bases map to TRBD2. Specimen: peripheral blood. In DNA, the CDR3 is TGTGCCAGCAGCCAAGAATTGGGCGGGAGATCGGATACGCAGTATTTT. It translates to CASSQELGGRSDTQYF.